Shown below are 23 T cell receptor beta chains from a single sample sequenced in a study of tumor-infiltrating lymphocytes in primary liver carcinoma. Without any cell sorting, roughly 20-32 mg of bulk tissue yielded co-extracted RNA and DNA. With a constant-region primer, TCR beta cDNA was made from around 520 ng of total RNA. Libraries for TCR beta were built through three nested multiplex PCR rounds, which together made up a slightly modified ARM-PCR procedure. TRBV1-TRBV30 forward primers and a C-beta reverse primer were used in the first two PCR rounds, which each ran for 9 to 10 cycles. Each CDR3 protein gets one entry after TCRdb re-called the multiplex PCR reads with MiXCR. The data show 25,000 to 35,000 distinct CDR3 sequences, approximately 76% seen once. The material sequenced was liver tumor tissue from sampling region 3. Subset of the sample: tumor region T3, left-lateral pole. The receptors were gathered from a woman in her twenties or thirties with primary liver carcinoma and hepatitis B virus infection.

A word on this clonotype: At one boundary the junction diverges from the germline segment, which might be a read error. This sequence joins TRBV5-1 and TRBJ1-1; D is possibly TRBD1 (5 bases). The germline V gene encodes CDR1 SGHRS and CDR2 YFSETQ. The CDR3 loop spans 14 amino acids. The CDR3 spells CASSLTGEDTEAYF. CDR3 bases: TGCGCCAGCAGCTTGACCGGCGAGGACACTGAAGCTTACTTT.

On this clonotype itself: One base away lies a much larger clone, so this may be a sequencing read error. The chain has TRBV2 and TRBJ2-1; possible D gene TRBD1, 5 bases. Germline values: CDR1 SNHLY, CDR2 FYNNEI. The CDR3 totals 13 residues. In DNA form, the CDR3 reads TGTGCCAGCAATGAAGCTGACCGACAGGAGCAGTTCTTC. Residues: CASNEADRQEQFF.

This clonotype was detected only a few times. The rearrangement joins TRBV29-1 to TRBJ1-1; D is undetermined. Trimming took off 5 bases at V and 2 bases at J, with 9 bases between the two ends. Per germline, CDR1 SQVTM and CDR2 ANQGSEA. The CDR3 is 12 amino acids. The CDR3: CSVSPSNTEAFF. As DNA, the CDR3 is TGCAGCGTTAGCCCAAGTAACACTGAAGCTTTCTTT.

Notes on this clonotype: Germline and junction disagree at one end, which may indicate a read error. The rearrangement links TRBV11-1 to TRBJ2-2; perhaps TRBD2 as D (6 bases). Germline lookup yields CDR1 SGHAT and CDR2 FQDESV (reference sequence). This CDR3 comprises 16 residues. The CDR3 bases are TGTGCCAGCAGCTTAGTGGGGGGATACGAACACCGGGAGCTGCTTTTT. It encodes CASSLVGGYEHRELLF. The whole variable domain, filled in from reference TRBV11-1 and TRBJ2-2, reads EAEVAQSPRYKITEKSQAVAFWCDPISGHATLYWYRQILGQGPELLVQFQDESVVDDSQLPKDRFSAERLKGVDSTLKIQPAELGDSAMYLCASSLVGGYEHRELLFGEGSRLTVL.

Note on this clonotype: The junction and the germline gene differ at one end; a read error may be behind it. The rearrangement links TRBV11-3 to TRBJ2-1; 9 nucleotides align to TRBD2. CDR3 length equals 15 residues. CDR1 is SGHNT, CDR2 YENEEA, per germline. CDR3 bases: TGTGCCAGCAGCCAGGCTAGCGGGACTAGTAATGAGCAATTCTTC. Encoded protein: CASSQASGTSNEQFF.

In this sample, this clonotype turned up a few times. Sequence at one end of the junction differs from germline and may be a read error. The V and J genes are TRBV11-3 and TRBJ1-1, with TRBD1 matching over 8 bases. There are 14 residues in the CDR3. Germline V gene data show CDR1 as SGHNT and CDR2 as YENEEA. CDR3 sequence: CTSRAGGSDTEAFF. CDR3 nucleotide sequence: TGTACCAGCAGAGCAGGGGGCTCGGACACTGAAGCTTTCTTT.

This clonotype was observed at least ten times. This chain uses TRBV28 with TRBJ1-3; TRBD1 is a possible D gene (5 bases). Germline CDR1 reads MDHEN; CDR2 reads SYDVKM. V lost 9 bases to trimming and J lost 0 bases, with 12 bases between them. The CDR3 loop spans 14 amino acids. CDR3 sequence: CASRTGDSGNTIYF. The CDR3, as DNA: TGTGCCAGTAGAACAGGCGACTCTGGAAACACCATATATTTT.

The chain combines TRBV28 with TRBJ2-3; no reliable D call. This CDR3 contains 15 residues. The V end lost 5 bases, the J end lost 10 bases, and 22 bases lay between the germline ends. Germline loops: CDR1 MDHEN, CDR2 SYDVKM. The CDR3 loop reads CASSHPSGRQAAQYF. The CDR3 nucleotides read TGTGCCAGCAGTCACCCCTCAGGACGGCAAGCTGCGCAGTATTTT.

A few counts support this clonotype. The chain recombines TRBV4-3 with TRBJ1-4, with D unresolved. Germline CDR1 is LGHNA and CDR2 is YSLEER. The V end was cut by 0 bases, the J end by 1 base, with 9 bases between. CDR3 length: 16 amino acids. CDR3 sequence reads: CASSQDIGITNEKLFF. The CDR3 DNA reads TGCGCCAGCAGCCAAGATATAGGCATAACTAATGAAAAACTGTTTTTT.

V is TRBV6-6 and J is TRBJ1-5; TRBD1 is a possible D gene (5 bases). V shed 8 bases and J shed 5 bases, with 16 bases lying between them. The germline V gene has CDR1 MNHNY and CDR2 SVGAGI (reference sequence). This CDR3 has 14 residues. CDR3 DNA sequence: TGTGCCAGCCAGGGAGGCTTTGGCGATCAGCCCCAGCATTTT. Its protein is CASQGGFGDQPQHF.

Worth noting for this clonotype: The junction departs from germline at one end; a sequencing error may be responsible. This sequence joins TRBV14 and TRBJ2-4, with D possibly TRBD2 on 6 matching bases. The CDR3 covers 15 residues. Germline-derived CDR1 and CDR2 are SGHDN and FVKESK. CDR3 region: CASCQRETPNNIQYF. The CDR3 nucleotides are TGTGCCAGCTGCCAACGGGAGACGCCCAATAACATTCAGTACTTC.

A note on this clonotype: It may be a read error: a sequence one base away is much more abundant. Lacking the conserved final phenylalanine or tryptophan, this CDR3 likely reflects a read error. The chain combines TRBV2 with TRBJ2-7, with D possibly TRBD1 on 5 matching bases. Germline CDR1 reads SNHLY; CDR2 reads FYNNEI. V lost 10 bases to trimming and J lost 5 bases, with 21 bases between them. This CDR3 is built from 14 residues. As DNA, the CDR3 is TGTGCCACCGAAGCCCGGCAGGGCGTCCACGAGCAGTACTTA. It specifies CATEARQGVHEQYL.

To note about this clonotype: This is likely a read error, given that the CDR3 carries no conserved phenylalanine or tryptophan at its end. J is TRBJ1-6 and V is TRBV11-2; possible D gene TRBD1, 5 bases. There are 15 residues in the CDR3. The germline gives CDR1 SGHAT, CDR2 FQNNGV. The CDR3 DNA reads TGCGCCAGCAGCTTAGAAACAGGAGGCAATTCACCCCTCCACTTG. This gives the protein CASSLETGGNSPLHL.

As concerns this clonotype: The junction does not match germline at one end; this may be a read error. The V and J genes are TRBV24-1 and TRBJ2-3, with D perhaps given as TRBD1 or TRBD2 (5 bases each). In germline, CDR1 is KGHDR, CDR2 SFDVKD. The CDR3 sequence is 14 residues long. CDR3: CATSGAIGTVTQYF. As DNA, the CDR3 is TGTGCCACTAGTGGTGCCATCGGGACGGTGACGCAGTATTTT.

The V call is TRBV5-5, the J call TRBJ2-2; D assignment may be TRBD1 or TRBD2 (5 bases each). Germline CDR1 SGHKS, CDR2 YYEKEE (reference sequence). This CDR3 comprises 16 residues. V was clipped by 4 bases and J by 1 base, with 14 bases between them. CDR3 bases: TGTGCCAGCAGCGGTCACGGGACCATGAACACCGGGGAGCTGTTTTTT. It specifies CASSGHGTMNTGELFF. The full variable domain, rest sourced from reference TRBV5-5 and TRBJ2-2, is DAGVTQSPTHLIKTRGQQVTLRCSPISGHKSVSWYQQVLGQGPQFIFQYYEKEERGRGNFPDRFSARQFPNYSSELNVNALLLGDSALYLCASSGHGTMNTGELFFGEGSRLTVL.

J is TRBJ1-1 and V is TRBV11-2, with D maybe TRBD1 (6 bases). V lost 8 bases and J lost 3, with 22 bases in between. CDR1 SGHAT and CDR2 FQNNGV come from the germline V gene. The CDR3 sequence is 16 residues long. Here the CDR3 reads CASAISGGLKDTEAFF. In DNA, the CDR3 is TGTGCCAGCGCTATCTCGGGGGGCCTGAAGGACACTGAAGCTTTCTTT.

This clonotype has a count of ten or more. CDR3 sequence (DNA): TGTGCCAGCAGCCAAAGCGGGTACAATGAGCAGTTCTTC. Translated: CASSQSGYNEQFF. J is TRBJ2-1 and V is TRBV6-5, with D maybe TRBD2 (6 bases). Trimming stripped 6 bases from V and 4 bases from J, with 10 bases between. The germline V gene has CDR1 MNHEY and CDR2 SVGAGI. This CDR3 is 13 amino acids long.

The sample holds one count of this clonotype. At one end the junction does not follow the germline gene, possibly because of a read error. The chain uses TRBV5-4 and TRBJ1-5; no clear D gene. The CDR3 totals 16 residues. Germline V gives CDR1 SGHNT, CDR2 YYREEE (reference sequence). The CDR3: CTSRLDGGMGNQPQHF. CDR3 coding DNA: TGTACCAGCAGATTGGATGGTGGTATGGGCAATCAGCCCCAGCATTTT.

This clonotype has more than one count but fewer than ten. A read error may account for a junction end that differs from germline. This chain uses TRBV5-5 with TRBJ2-1; no clear D. The CDR3 runs 16 residues. Germline lookup yields CDR1 SGHKS and CDR2 YYEKEE (reference sequence). The CDR3 coding sequence is TGTGCCAGCATCTTGGAAGGCCGAGGCTCCTACAATAAGCAGTTCTTC. Translated: CASILEGRGSYNKQFF.

Remarks on this clonotype: This may come from a read error, since a much larger clone is one base off. The CDR3 DNA sequence: TGTGCCAGCAGCTTGATTTGCGGGAGTTACGAGCAGTACTTC. Protein product: CASSLICGSYEQYF. J is TRBJ2-7 and V is TRBV11-2; 7 bases fit TRBD2. Germline loops: CDR1 SGHAT, CDR2 FQNNGV. The CDR3 contains 14 residues. V was pared by 3 bases and J by 4 bases, with 6 bases of the junction left unmatched.

The table lists this clonotype with a few counts. At one end the junction does not follow the germline gene, possibly because of a read error. This chain uses TRBV25-1 with TRBJ2-2; D remains unclear. The germline V gene encodes CDR1 MGHDK and CDR2 SYGVNS. The CDR3 extends over 16 amino acids. The CDR3 is CALHGASSPYTWELFF. CDR3 DNA sequence: TGTGCCCTTCATGGTGCTTCGTCGCCTTACACCTGGGAACTGTTTTTT.

Remarks on this clonotype: A junction boundary mismatches the germline segment, possibly from a read error. This sequence joins TRBV5-1 and TRBJ2-7; 13 nucleotides match TRBD2. Germline V gene sequence: CDR1 SGHRS, CDR2 YFSETQ. The CDR3 is 16 residues long. CDR3: CDSSLGLAGNLVEQYF. CDR3 sequence (DNA): TGCGACAGCAGCTTGGGACTAGCGGGAAATCTGGTAGAGCAGTACTTC.

This clonotype was detected once. The junction does not match germline at one end; this may be a read error. V is TRBV11-2 and J is TRBJ2-3; 8 bases agree with TRBD2. CDR1 is SGHAT, CDR2 FQNNGV, per germline. This CDR3 has 16 residues. The CDR3 sequence: CASHRGSGSLTDTLYF. CDR3 bases: TGTGCCAGCCATCGAGGGAGCGGGAGCCTCACAGATACGCTGTATTTT.